This TCR beta chain emerged from a study of identical twins. This clonotype was counted only a few times. Its antigen is unidentified. TCRdb redid the calling of the 5' RACE reads with MiXCR, one entry per CDR3 protein. The table lists around 480,000 distinct CDR3 sequences, approximately 15% of them singletons. Study results and caveats: Zero-insertion analyses might be partly confounded by invariant T cells like MAIT and iNKT.

Germline-derived CDR1 and CDR2 are KGHSH and LQKENI. The CDR3 extends over 16 amino acids. J lost 8 bases, V lost 6 bases, and 13 bases had no gene match. The data were also submitted as part of a second study, on yellow fever vaccine responses in identical twins.

This receptor was taken from a woman in her late teens or twenties in good health. This sequence joins TRBV18 and TRBJ1-4; 9 bases map to TRBD1. Sequencing was carried out using CD4+ T cells sorted from blood. As DNA, the CDR3 is TGTGCCAGCTCCTCTACTTGGGACAGGGCGAAGGAAAAACTGTTTTTT. Protein: CASSSTWDRAKEKLFF.